These 9 T cell receptor beta chains came from one sample sequenced in a study of T-cell reconstitution after alpha-beta-depleted transplantation in children (dated by TCRdb to about 2016). The library was prepared using PCR. The run used an Illumina HiSeq 2500. Molecular barcoding was employed in the preparation of TCR libraries, with unique molecular identifiers being used to normalize TCRbeta repertoire quantification. The raw public reads went through TCRdb reprocessing: fastp at Q25, MiXCR clone calling, in-frame beta chains kept. Rows matching on CDR3 protein sequence are summarized as one entry with the most common DNA and genes. The sample table holds 150,000 to 250,000 distinct CDR3 sequences, of which approximately 15% were seen once. The ten biggest clones cover around 14% of the sample. Specimen: PBMCs from the stem cell graft donor, collected from the stem cell graft. Receptors originate from a human donor who donated a stem cell graft to a child with acute lymphoblastic leukemia.

This clonotype came up many times. V gene TRBV6-5 combines with J gene TRBJ2-3, with TRBD2 identical over 9 bases. This CDR3 contains 18 residues. J gave up 1 base and V 2 bases, and 10 bases lay outside the gene matches. Germline values: CDR1 MNHEY, CDR2 SVGAGI. The CDR3 spells CASSYRLAEARGTDTQYF. CDR3 nucleotide sequence: TGTGCCAGCAGTTACAGACTAGCGGAGGCGAGAGGCACAGATACGCAGTATTTT.

This clonotype was found many times. This sequence joins TRBV5-1 and TRBJ2-3; 9 positions agree with TRBD1. Per germline, CDR1 SGHRS and CDR2 YFSETQ. V was clipped by 3 bases and J by 1 base; unmatched bases: 3. The CDR3 length is 15 residues. This CDR3 is CASSSWDRGTDTQYF. The CDR3 nucleotides are TGCGCCAGCAGCTCGTGGGACAGGGGCACAGATACGCAGTATTTT.

In its sample, this clonotype was seen many times. The chain links TRBV12-3 or TRBV12-4 to TRBJ2-3; D is ambiguous. The CDR3 loop spans 17 amino acids. V gave up 6 bases and J gave up 1 base, with 20 bases separating them. The CDR3 protein is CASRPLGSLLRTDTQYF. In nucleotides, the CDR3 is TGTGCCAGCAGGCCCCTAGGTTCCTTGCTTCGCACAGATACGCAGTATTTT.

In its sample, this clonotype was seen a few times. This sequence joins TRBV5-1 and TRBJ2-3; 8 nucleotides line up with TRBD2. Germline lookup yields CDR1 SGHRS and CDR2 YFSETQ. The CDR3 spans 15 residues. Unmatched junction bases numbered 10, after V lost 4 bases and J lost 6 bases. The CDR3 sequence: CASSRGTGGMDTQYF. CDR3 coding DNA: TGCGCCAGCAGCCGGGGGACGGGAGGGATGGATACGCAGTATTTT.

The chain couples TRBV6-1 to TRBJ2-2; 8 bases are shared with TRBD1. This CDR3 has 14 residues. Per germline, CDR1 MNHNS and CDR2 SASEGT. The J segment lost 8 bases and the V segment lost 0 bases, leaving 2 bases of the junction unmatched. Here the CDR3 DNA reads TGTGCCAGCAGTGAAGCCTACAGGGGGGGGGAGCTGTTTTTT. Protein sequence: CASSEAYRGGELFF.

This clonotype was found many times. V is TRBV5-1 and J is TRBJ2-5; possibly TRBD1 or TRBD2 for D (6 bases each). Deletions cut 3 bases from V and 3 bases from J, with 15 bases between. Germline-derived CDR1 and CDR2 are SGHRS and YFSETQ. The CDR3 covers 15 residues. The CDR3 DNA sequence: TGCGCCAGCAGCTCGGGCAACAGGGAGGAAGAGACCCAGTACTTC. Amino acids: CASSSGNREEETQYF.

This clonotype came up many times. V usage is TRBV21-1 and J usage is TRBJ1-1; the table assigns TRBD1, which was not confirmed against the DNA. TRBV21-1 is flagged as a pseudogene. CDR3 length: 14 residues. The chain's CDR3 is CASTRTGRDTEAFF. In DNA form, the CDR3 reads TGTGCCAGCACCCGGACAGGACGGGACACTGAAGCTTTCTTT.

In this sample, this clonotype turned up many times. The chain couples TRBV27 to TRBJ1-2; 8 nucleotides align to TRBD1. V was pared by 5 bases and J by 4 bases, with 6 bases of the junction left unmatched. Germline loops: CDR1 MNHEY, CDR2 SMNVEV (reference sequence). The CDR3 runs to 14 residues. The CDR3 protein is CASSASDRAYGYTF. As DNA, the CDR3 is TGTGCCAGCAGTGCGTCGGACAGGGCCTATGGCTACACCTTC.

This clonotype was picked up many times. V and J are TRBV10-1 and TRBJ2-5, with 8 bases that match TRBD2. The germline V gene has CDR1 WNHNN and CDR2 SYGVQD (reference sequence). The CDR3 totals 13 residues. V shed 4 bases and J 3 bases; nucleotides not matched to a gene: 1. The CDR3 is CASSAAGEETQYF. As DNA, the CDR3 is TGCGCCAGCAGTGCAGCGGGAGAAGAGACCCAGTACTTC.